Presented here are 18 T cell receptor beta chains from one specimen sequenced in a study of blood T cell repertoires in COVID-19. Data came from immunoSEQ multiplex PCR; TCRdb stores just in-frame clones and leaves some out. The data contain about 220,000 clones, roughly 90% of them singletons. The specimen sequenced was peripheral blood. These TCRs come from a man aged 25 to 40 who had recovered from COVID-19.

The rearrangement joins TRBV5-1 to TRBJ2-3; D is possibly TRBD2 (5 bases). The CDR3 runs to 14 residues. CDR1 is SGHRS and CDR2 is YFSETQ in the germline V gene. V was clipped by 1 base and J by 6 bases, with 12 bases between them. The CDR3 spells CASSLSVGGDTQYF. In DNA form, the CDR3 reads TGCGCCAGCAGCTTGTCCGTGGGCGGGGATACGCAGTATTTT.

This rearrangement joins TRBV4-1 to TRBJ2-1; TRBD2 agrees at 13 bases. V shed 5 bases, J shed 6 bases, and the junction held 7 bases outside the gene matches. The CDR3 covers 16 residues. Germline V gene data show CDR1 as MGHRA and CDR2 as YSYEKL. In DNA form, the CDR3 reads TGCGCCAGCAGCTCTCCCGGGACTAGCGGGGTCAATGAGCAGTTCTTC. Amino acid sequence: CASSSPGTSGVNEQFF.

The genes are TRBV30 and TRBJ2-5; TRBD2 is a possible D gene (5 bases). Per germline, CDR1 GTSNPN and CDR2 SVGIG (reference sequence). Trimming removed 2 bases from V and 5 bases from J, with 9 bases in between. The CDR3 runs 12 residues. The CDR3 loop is CAWSKGSETQYF. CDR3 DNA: TGTGCCTGGAGTAAAGGGAGCGAGACCCAGTACTTC.

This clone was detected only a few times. The CDR3 DNA follows: TGTGCCAGCAGCTTAGCTGGGGGCGATGGCTACACCTTC. Translation: CASSLAGGDGYTF. The rearrangement links TRBV7-9 to TRBJ1-2, with a possible D match to TRBD1 (6 bases). V lost 0 bases and J 6 bases, leaving 8 bases between the germline ends. The CDR3 has 13 amino acids. Germline CDR1 is SEHNR and CDR2 is FQNEAQ (reference sequence).

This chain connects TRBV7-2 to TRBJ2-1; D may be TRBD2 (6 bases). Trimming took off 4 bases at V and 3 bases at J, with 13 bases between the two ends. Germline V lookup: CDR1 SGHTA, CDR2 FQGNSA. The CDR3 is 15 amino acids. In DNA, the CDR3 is TGTGCCAGCAGCTCGGGAGTCCCCTACTACAATGAGCAGTTCTTC. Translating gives CASSSGVPYYNEQFF.

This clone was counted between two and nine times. For the CDR3, the DNA is TGTGCCAGCTTCAGGGAGGGCTATGGCTACACCTTC. Protein sequence: CASFREGYGYTF. This sequence joins TRBV5-8 and TRBJ1-2; D perhaps matches TRBD1 (5 bases). The CDR3 is 12 amino acids. Germline CDR1 and CDR2: SGHTS and YDEGEE. Trimming cost V 7 bases and J 4 bases, with 11 bases left between them.

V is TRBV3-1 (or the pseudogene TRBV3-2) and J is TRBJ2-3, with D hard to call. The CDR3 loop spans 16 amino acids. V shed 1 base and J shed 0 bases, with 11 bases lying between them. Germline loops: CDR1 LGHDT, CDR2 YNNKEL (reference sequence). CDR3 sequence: CASSQGGLPSTDTQYF. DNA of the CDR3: TGTGCCAGCAGCCAAGGCGGCTTACCTAGCACAGATACGCAGTATTTT.

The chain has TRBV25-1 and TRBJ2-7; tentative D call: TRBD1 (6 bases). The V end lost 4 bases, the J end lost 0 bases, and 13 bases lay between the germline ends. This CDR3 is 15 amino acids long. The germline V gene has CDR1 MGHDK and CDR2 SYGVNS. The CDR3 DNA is TGTGCCAGCAGTGCAGGGGCGACAAGCTCCTACGAGCAGTACTTC. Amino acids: CASSAGATSSYEQYF.

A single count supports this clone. Here the CDR3 reads CASRRQGRGTEAFF. In DNA, the CDR3 is TGTGCCAGTAGAAGACAGGGCCGGGGAACTGAAGCTTTCTTT. The rearrangement joins TRBV19 to TRBJ1-1, with TRBD1 matching 7 bases. V was pared by 6 bases and J by 5 bases, with 9 bases of the junction left unmatched. The CDR3 has 14 residues. The V gene's germline CDR1 is LNHDA and CDR2 SQIVND (reference sequence).

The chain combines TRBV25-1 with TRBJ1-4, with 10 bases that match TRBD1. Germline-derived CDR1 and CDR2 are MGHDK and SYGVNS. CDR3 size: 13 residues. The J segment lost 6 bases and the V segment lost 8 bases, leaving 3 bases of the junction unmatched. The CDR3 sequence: CASDGQGDEKLFF. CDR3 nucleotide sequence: TGTGCCAGCGACGGACAGGGGGATGAAAAACTGTTTTTT.

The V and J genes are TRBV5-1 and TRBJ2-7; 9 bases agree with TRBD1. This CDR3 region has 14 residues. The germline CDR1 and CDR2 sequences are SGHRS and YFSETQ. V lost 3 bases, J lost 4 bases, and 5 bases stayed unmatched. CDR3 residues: CASSWEGQGYEQYF. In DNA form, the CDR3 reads TGCGCCAGCAGCTGGGAGGGACAGGGTTACGAGCAGTACTTC.

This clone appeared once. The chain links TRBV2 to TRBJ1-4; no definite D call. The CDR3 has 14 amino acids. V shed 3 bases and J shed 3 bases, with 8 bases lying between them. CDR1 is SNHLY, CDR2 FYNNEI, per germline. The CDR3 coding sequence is TGTGCCAGCAGTGAGCTATCCCCTAATGAAAAACTGTTTTTT. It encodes CASSELSPNEKLFF.

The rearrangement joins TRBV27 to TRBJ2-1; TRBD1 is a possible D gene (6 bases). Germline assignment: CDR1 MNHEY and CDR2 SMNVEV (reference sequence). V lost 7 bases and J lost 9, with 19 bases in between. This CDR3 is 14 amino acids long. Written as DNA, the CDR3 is TGTGCCAGCACGGCAGGACAGAACCTCGTTGAGCAGTTCTTC. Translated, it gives CASTAGQNLVEQFF.

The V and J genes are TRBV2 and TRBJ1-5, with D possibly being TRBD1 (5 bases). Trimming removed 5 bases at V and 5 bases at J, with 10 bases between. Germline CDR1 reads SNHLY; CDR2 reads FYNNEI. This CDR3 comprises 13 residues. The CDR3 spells CASSQGSDQPQHF. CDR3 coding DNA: TGTGCCAGCAGTCAGGGCAGTGATCAGCCCCAGCATTTT.

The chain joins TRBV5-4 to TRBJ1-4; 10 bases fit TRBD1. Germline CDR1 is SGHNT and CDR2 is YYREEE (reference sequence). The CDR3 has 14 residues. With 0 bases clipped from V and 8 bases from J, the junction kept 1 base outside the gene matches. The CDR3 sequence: CASSLGQGAEKLFF. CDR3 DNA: TGTGCCAGCAGCTTGGGACAGGGGGCGGAAAAACTGTTTTTT.

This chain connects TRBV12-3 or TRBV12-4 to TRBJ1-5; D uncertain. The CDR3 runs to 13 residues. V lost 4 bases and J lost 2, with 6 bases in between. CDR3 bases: TGTGCCAGCAGTTCAATAGGCAATCAGCCCCAGCATTTT. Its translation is CASSSIGNQPQHF.

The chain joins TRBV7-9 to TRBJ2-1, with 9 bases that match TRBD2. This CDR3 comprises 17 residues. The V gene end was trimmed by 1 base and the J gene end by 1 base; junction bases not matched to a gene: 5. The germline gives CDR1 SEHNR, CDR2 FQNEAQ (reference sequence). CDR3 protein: CASSLGVSGGSYNEQFF. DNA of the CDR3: TGTGCCAGCAGCTTAGGCGTGAGCGGGGGGTCCTACAATGAGCAGTTCTTC. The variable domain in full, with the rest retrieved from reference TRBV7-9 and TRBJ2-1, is DTGVSQNPRHKITKRGQNVTFRCDPISEHNRLYWYRQTLGQGPEFLTYFQNEAQLEKSRLLSDRFSAERPKGSFSTLEIQRTEQGDSAMYLCASSLGVSGGSYNEQFFGPGTRLTVL.

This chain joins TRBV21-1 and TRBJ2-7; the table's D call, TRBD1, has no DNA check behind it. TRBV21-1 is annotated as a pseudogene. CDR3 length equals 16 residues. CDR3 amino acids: CASSNSGTGGTYEQYF. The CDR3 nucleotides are TGTGCCAGCAGCAATTCCGGGACAGGGGGAACCTACGAGCAGTACTTC.